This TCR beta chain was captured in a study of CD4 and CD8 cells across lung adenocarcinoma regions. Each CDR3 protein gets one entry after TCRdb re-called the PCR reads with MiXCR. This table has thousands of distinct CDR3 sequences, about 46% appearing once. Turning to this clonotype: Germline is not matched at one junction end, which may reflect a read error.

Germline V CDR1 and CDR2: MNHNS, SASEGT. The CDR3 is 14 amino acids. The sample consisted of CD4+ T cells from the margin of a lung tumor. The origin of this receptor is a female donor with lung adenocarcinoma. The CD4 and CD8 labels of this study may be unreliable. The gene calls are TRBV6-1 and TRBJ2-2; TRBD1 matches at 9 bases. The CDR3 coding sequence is TGTGCCAGCCTTCCGACAGGGGGGACCGGGGAGCAGTTTTTT. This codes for CASLPTGGTGEQFF.